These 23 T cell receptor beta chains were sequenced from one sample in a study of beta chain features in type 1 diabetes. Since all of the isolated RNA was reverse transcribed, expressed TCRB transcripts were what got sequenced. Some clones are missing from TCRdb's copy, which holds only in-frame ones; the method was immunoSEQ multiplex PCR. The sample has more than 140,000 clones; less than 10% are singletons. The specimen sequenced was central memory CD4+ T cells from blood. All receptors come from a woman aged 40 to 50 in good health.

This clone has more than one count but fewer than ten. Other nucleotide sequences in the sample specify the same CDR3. The CDR3 nucleotides are TGCGCCAGCAGCCCCCAGGGGGATTATGGCTACACCTTC. Protein product: CASSPQGDYGYTF. The chain uses TRBV5-1 and TRBJ1-2, with 7 nucleotides matching TRBD1. V gave up 4 bases and J gave up 5 bases; unmatched junction bases: 5. This CDR3 comprises 13 residues. CDR1 is SGHRS and CDR2 is YFSETQ in the germline V gene.

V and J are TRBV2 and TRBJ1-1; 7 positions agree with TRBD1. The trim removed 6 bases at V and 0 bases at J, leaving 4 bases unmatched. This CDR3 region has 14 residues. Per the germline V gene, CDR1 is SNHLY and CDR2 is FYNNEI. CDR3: CASRGGQLNTEAFF. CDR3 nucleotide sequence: TGTGCCAGCAGGGGGGGACAGCTGAACACTGAAGCTTTCTTT. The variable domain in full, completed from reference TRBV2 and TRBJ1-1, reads EPEVTQTPSHQVTQMGQEVILRCVPISNHLYFYWYRQILGQKVEFLVSFYNNEISEKSEIFDDQFSVERPDGSNFTLKIRSTKLEDSAMYFCASRGGQLNTEAFFGQGTRLTVV.

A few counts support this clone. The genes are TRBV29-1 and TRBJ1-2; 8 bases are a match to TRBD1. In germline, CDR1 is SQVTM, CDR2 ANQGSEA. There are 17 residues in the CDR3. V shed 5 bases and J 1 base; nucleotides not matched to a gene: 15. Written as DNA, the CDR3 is TGCAGCGTTACCTTGGGGGACAGGCCCATCGTTAACTATGGCTACACCTTC. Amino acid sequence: CSVTLGDRPIVNYGYTF.

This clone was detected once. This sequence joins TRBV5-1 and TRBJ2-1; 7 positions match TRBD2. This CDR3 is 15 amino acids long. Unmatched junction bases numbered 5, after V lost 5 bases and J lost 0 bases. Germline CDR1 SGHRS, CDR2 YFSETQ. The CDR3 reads CASSLAGLSYNEQFF. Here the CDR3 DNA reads TGCGCCAGCAGTTTAGCGGGTCTCTCCTACAATGAGCAGTTCTTC.

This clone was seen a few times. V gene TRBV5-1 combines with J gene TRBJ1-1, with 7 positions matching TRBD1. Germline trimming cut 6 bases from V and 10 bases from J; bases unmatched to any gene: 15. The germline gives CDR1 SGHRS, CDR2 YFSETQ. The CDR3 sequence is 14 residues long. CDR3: CASKDHRGEQGAFF. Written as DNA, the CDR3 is TGCGCCAGCAAGGACCACAGGGGAGAACAGGGAGCTTTCTTT.

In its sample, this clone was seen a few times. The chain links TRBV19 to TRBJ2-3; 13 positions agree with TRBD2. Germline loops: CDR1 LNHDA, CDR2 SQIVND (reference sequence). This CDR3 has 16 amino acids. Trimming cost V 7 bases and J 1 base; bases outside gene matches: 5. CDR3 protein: CASNPGTSGGTDTQYF. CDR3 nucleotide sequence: TGTGCCAGTAATCCCGGGACTAGCGGGGGCACAGATACGCAGTATTTT.

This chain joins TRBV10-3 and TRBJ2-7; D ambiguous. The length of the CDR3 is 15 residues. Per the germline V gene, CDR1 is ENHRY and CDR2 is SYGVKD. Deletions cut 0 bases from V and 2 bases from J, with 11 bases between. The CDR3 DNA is TGTGCCATCAGTGAGTCCGAGAGGCGTACCTACGAGCAGTACTTC. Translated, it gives CAISESERRTYEQYF.

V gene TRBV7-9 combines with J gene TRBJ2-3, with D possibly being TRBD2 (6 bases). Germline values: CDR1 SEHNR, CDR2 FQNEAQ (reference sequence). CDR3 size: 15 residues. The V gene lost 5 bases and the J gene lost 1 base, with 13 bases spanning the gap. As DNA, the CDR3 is TGTGCCAGCAGCCCGGAGGGGAGCGGCACAGATACGCAGTATTTT. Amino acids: CASSPEGSGTDTQYF.

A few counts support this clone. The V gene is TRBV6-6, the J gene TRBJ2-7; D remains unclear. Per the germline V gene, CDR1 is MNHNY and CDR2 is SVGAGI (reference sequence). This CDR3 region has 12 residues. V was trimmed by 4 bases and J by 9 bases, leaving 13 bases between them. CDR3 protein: CASSSTPLGQYF. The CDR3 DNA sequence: TGTGCCAGCAGTTCAACACCCCTTGGGCAGTACTTC.

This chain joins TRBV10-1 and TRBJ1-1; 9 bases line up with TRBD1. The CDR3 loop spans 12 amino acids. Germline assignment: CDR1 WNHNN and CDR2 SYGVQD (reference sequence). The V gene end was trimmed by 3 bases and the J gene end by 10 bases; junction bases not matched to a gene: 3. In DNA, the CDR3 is TGCGCCAGCAGTGAACCGGGACAGGGAGCTTTCTTT. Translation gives CASSEPGQGAFF.

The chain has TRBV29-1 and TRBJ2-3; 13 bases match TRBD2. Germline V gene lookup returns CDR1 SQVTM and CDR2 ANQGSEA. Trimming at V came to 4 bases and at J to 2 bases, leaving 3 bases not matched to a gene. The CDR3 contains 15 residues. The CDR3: CSVGGTSGNTDTQYF. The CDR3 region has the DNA TGCAGCGTTGGGGGGACTAGCGGGAACACAGATACGCAGTATTTT.

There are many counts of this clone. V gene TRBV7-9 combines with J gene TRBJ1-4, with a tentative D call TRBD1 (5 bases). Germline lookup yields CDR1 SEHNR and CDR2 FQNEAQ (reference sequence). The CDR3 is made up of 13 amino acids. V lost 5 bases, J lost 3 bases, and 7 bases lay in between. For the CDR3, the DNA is TGTGCCAGCAGCGACAGATCTAATGAAAAACTGTTTTTT. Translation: CASSDRSNEKLFF.

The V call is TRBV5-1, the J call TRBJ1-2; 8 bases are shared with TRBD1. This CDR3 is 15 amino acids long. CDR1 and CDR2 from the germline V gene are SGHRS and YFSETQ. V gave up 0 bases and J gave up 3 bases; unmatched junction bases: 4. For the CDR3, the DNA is TGCGCCAGCAGCTTGGCCCCGGACAGGGACTATGGCTACACCTTC. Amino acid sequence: CASSLAPDRDYGYTF.

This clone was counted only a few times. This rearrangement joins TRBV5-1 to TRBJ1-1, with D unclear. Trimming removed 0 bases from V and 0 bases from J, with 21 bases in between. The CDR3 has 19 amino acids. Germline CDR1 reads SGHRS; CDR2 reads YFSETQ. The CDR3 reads CASSLELGGSVPMNTEAFF. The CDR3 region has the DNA TGCGCCAGCAGCTTGGAGTTGGGAGGGTCAGTCCCTATGAACACTGAAGCTTTCTTT.

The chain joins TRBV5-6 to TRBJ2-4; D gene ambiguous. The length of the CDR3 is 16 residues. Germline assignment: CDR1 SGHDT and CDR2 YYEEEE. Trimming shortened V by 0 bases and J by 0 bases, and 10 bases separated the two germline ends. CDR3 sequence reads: CASSLDSFLAKNIQYF. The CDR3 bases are TGTGCCAGCAGCTTGGACAGCTTTCTAGCCAAAAACATTCAGTACTTC.

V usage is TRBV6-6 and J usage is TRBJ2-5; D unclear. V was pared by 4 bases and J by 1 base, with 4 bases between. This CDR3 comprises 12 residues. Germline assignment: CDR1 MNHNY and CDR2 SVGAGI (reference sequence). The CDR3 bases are TGTGCCAGCAGTTTAATCCAAGAGACCCAGTACTTC. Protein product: CASSLIQETQYF.

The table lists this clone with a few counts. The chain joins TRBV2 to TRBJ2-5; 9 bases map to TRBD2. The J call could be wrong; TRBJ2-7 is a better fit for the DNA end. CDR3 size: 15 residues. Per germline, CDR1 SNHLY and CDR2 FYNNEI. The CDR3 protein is CASKSSGGHPYEQYF. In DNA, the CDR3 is TGTGCCAGCAAGAGTAGCGGGGGCCACCCCTACGAGCAGTACTTC.

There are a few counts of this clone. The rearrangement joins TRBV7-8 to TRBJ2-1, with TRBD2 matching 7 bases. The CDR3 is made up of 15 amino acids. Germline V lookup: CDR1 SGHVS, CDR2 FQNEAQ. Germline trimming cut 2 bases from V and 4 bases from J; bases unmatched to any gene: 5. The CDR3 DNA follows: TGTGCCAGCAGCTTACTAGCGGACTTTTACAATGAGCAGTTCTTC. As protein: CASSLLADFYNEQFF.

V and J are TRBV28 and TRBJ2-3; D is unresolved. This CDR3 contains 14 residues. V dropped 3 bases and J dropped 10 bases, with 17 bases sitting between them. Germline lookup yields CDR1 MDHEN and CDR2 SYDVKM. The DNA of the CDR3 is TGTGCCAGCAGTTTGCCGTCTAGTATTTCCCCGCAGTATTTT. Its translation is CASSLPSSISPQYF.

The CDR3 coding sequence is TGTGCCAGCAGTTTATATAAGGGGGCTCAGCCCCAGCATTTT. Its protein product is CASSLYKGAQPQHF. This chain uses TRBV27 with TRBJ1-5, with 7 nucleotides matching TRBD1. CDR1 MNHEY and CDR2 SMNVEV come from the germline V gene (reference sequence). This CDR3 is built from 14 residues. After removal of 1 base from V and 6 bases from J, the junction contained 3 bases not matched to a gene.

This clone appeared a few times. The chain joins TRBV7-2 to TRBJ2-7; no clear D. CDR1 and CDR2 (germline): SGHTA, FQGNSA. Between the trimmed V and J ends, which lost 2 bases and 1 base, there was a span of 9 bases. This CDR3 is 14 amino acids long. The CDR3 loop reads CASSLFGESYEQYF. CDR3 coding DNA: TGTGCCAGCAGCTTATTCGGTGAATCCTACGAGCAGTACTTC.

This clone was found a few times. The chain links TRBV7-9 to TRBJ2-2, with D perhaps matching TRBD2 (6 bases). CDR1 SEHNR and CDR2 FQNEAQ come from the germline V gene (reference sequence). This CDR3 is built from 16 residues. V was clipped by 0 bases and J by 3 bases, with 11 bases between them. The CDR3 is CASSLALAGYTGELFF. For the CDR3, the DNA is TGTGCCAGCAGCTTAGCGTTGGCGGGATACACCGGGGAGCTGTTTTTT.

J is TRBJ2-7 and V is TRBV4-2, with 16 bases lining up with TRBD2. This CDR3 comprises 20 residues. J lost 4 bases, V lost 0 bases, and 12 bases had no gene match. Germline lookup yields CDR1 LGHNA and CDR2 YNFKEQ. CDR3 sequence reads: CASSQEGLAGGQFRGYEQYF. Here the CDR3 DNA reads TGTGCCAGCAGCCAAGAGGGACTAGCGGGGGGGCAATTCCGAGGATACGAGCAGTACTTC.